This T cell receptor (beta chain) was captured by sequencing in a study of blood T cell repertoires in COVID-19. Study context: Researchers got acute and convalescent COVID-19 samples from the United States, Italy and Spain. Sources were T cells, B-cell-depleted T cells, or PBMCs; the material itself was cDNA or gDNA.

Source study methods: From reference gene primer amplification, estimates of nucleated cell counts were derived. Sequencing was performed with immunoSEQ multiplex PCR; in TCRdb, only in-frame clones are kept and a portion is missing. V and J calls plus clone size are reproduced from that table; the DNA served to infer D and trimming. The top ten hold 12% of the sample, which has roughly 130,000 clones, 84% seen once. Trimming left V 5 bases short and J 8 bases short, with 15 bases between. Germline assignment: CDR1 MNHEY and CDR2 SMNVEV (reference sequence). CDR3 size: 13 residues. The genes are TRBV27 and TRBJ1-2, with D possibly matching TRBD1 (6 bases). The sequence derives from a woman aged 60 to 75 with acute or convalescent COVID-19. Sequencing was carried out using peripheral blood. For the CDR3, the DNA is TGTGCCAGCAGTGTAACAGGGCAACGAGGCTACACCTTC. Its translation is CASSVTGQRGYTF.